This T cell receptor beta chain was recorded in a study of graft-versus-host responses after intestinal transplantation (dated by TCRdb to about 2021). Describing the broader study: Multivisceral, liver-intestinal, or isolated intestinal transplants were received by the recipients. A peak of at least 4% donor T cells among recipient peripheral blood mononuclear cells was the definition used for donor T cell macrochimerism. A cohort of roughly 25 intestinal transplant recipients, including one retransplant, was enrolled, and a few patients lacking pretransplant specimens were excluded. Alloreactive clones were identified by sequencing pre-transplant mixed lymphocyte reaction products and comparing them with unstimulated pre-transplant donor and recipient T cells. Every recipient was given anti-thymocyte globulin induction, followed by around three years of maintenance tacrolimus and steroids. Graft-versus-host and host-versus-graft alloreactive T cell clones were tracked in the graft, circulation and bone marrow after intestinal transplantation using bulk TCR-beta CDR3 sequencing. Instead of going to the commercial service, samples from a few later patients were sequenced in-house on an Illumina MiSeq and processed with MiXCR.

In light of the paper, this sample's time point label describes: cells obtained before transplantation from donor or recipient. In mixed lymphocyte reactions, some 200,000 CFSE-labeled pre-transplant responders were plated with some 200,000 irradiated violet-dye-labeled stimulators and cultured for about six days. After the mixed lymphocyte reaction, proliferating CD3+CD4+CFSE-low and CD3+CD8+CFSE-low responder cells were FACS-sorted on a BD Influx sorter. Libraries were made using the immunoSEQ multiplex PCR assay. In most patients, genomic DNA was isolated using the Qiagen DNeasy Blood and Tissue Kit and sent frozen to Adaptive Biotechnologies for TCR sequencing. For most patients, genomic DNA was subjected to high-throughput TCR-beta CDR3 sequencing by Adaptive Biotechnologies. In the original analysis: TCR sequencing data for over 15 patients were retrieved from Adaptive's ImmunoSEQ software; a few other patients were processed with MiXCR and VDJtools. CD4 versus CD8 sorting errors were corrected by removing sequences found in both subsets at a frequency ratio below 5:1. CDR3 nucleotide sequences shared between donor and recipient were removed because the origin of such sequences could not be assigned. Alloreactive clones required at least 2-fold expansion over unstimulated cells and minimum CFSE-low frequency of 0.002% (template counts) or 0.001% (read counts). Clones were considered mappable if detected in sequenced pre-transplant spleen, lymph node, or MLR CFSE-low populations of the donor or recipient. Cumulative frequency of alloreactive clones was calculated as a percentage of all sequences weighted by copy number. The immuneACCESS repertoire file appears here via TCRdb, limited to in-frame rearrangements. These files lack a portion of the clones; in checked studies, under half of the deficit traces to unresolved V genes, and the cause of the others is not known. The V and J calls and the clone size are those of that table, but D and trimming were determined from the DNA. The sample data list roughly 4,700 clones, and roughly 30% of these were observed just once. The ten top clones hold roughly 7.6% of the sample.

Trimmed from V: 7 bases; trimmed from J: 8 bases; junction bases lacking a gene match: 3. The CDR3 runs 12 residues from the cysteine to the phenylalanine. Only CDR3 DNA remains: 36 bases, in frame from the first base. Looking up the germline V gene (reference sequence) yields CDR1 MNHNY and CDR2 SVGAGI. What the work shows at the level of the full study, not this receptor alone: Conclusions were limited by the relatively low number and heterogeneity of intestinal transplant patients. GvH clones were detected in recipient bone marrow, and some of these GvH clones were observed earlier in ileal mucosa or blood, consistent with an intestinal mucosal origin. Patients with donor T cell macrochimerism had high GvH to HvG T cell clonal ratios in their allografts. Early after transplant, peak levels of circulating GvH clones were associated with declines in HvG clones.

This clone has just a few counts. Base qualities are not provided; no much larger clone lies one nucleotide away. This TCR was sampled from a human patient who received an intestinal transplant. The sample consisted of alloreactive CD8+ T cells from a mixed lymphocyte reaction culture, taken before intestinal transplant. The cell subset or site label here, explained by the study, means: CFSE-low proliferating T cells sorted from approximately 6-day pre-transplant mixed lymphocyte reaction (GvH or HvG direction). The V and J segments used are TRBV6-6 and TRBJ2-1; TRBD2 matches 9 bases in the middle. The nucleotide sequence is TGTGCCAGCACTAGCGGGATCGATGAGCAGTTCTTC. It codes for CASTSGIDEQFF.